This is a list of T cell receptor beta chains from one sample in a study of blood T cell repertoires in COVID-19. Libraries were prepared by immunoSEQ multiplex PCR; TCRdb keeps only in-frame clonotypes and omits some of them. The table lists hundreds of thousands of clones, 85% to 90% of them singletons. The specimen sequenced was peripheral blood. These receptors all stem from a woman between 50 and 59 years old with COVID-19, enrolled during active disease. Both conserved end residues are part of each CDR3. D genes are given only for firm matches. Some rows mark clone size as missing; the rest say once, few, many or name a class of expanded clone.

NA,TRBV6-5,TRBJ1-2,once,TGTGCCAGCAGTCGGACAGCCAACTATGGCTACACCTTC,CASSRTANYGYTF
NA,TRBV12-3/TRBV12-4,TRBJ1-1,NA,TGTGCCAGCACCCCCGGAGGGAGGACTGAAGCTTTCTTT,CASTPGGRTEAFF
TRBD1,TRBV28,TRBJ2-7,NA,TGTGCCAGCAGCTCCCCGGGACAGGGGGCCGAGCAGTACTTC,CASSSPGQGAEQYF
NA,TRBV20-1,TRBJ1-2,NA,TGCAGTGCATACAGGGATGGCTACACCTTC,CSAYRDGYTF
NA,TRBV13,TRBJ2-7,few,TGTGCCAGCAGCTCAACAGCCAGCTCCTACGAGCAGTACTTC,CASSSTASSYEQYF
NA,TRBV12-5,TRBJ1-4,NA,TGTGCTAGTGGTTTGGGCCGGGCAACTAATGAAAAACTGTTTTTT,CASGLGRATNEKLFF
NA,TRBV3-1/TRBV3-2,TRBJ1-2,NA,TGTGCCAGCAGCCAATTACAGACCTCTCATGGCTACACCTTC,CASSQLQTSHGYTF
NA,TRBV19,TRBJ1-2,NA,TGTGCCAGTAGTATGACCGGGAACCACTATGGCTACACCTTC,CASSMTGNHYGYTF
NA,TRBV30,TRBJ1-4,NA,TGTGCCTGGAGTGTACGGGGTGAAAAACTGTTTTTT,CAWSVRGEKLFF
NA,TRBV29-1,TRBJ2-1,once,TGCAGCTATAAGTGGCGGGTCTCCTACAATGAGCAGTTCTTC,CSYKWRVSYNEQFF
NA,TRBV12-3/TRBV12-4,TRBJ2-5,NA,TGTGCCAGCAGTCCCCGAGAGGAGACCCAGTACTTC,CASSPREETQYF
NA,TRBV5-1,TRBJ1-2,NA,TGCGCCAGCAGCAAGGGGGATGGAGCTACCACAGCTAACTATGGCTATACCTTC,CASSKGDGATTANYGYTF
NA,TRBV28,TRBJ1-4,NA,TGTGCCAGCAGTTTCCTCGGGGCACAGGGCCGAAAACTGTTTTTT,CASSFLGAQGRKLFF
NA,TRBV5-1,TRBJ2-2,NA,TGCGCCAGCAGCCCCTCATGGGGCGTTCAGGTGACCGGGGAGCTGTTTTTT,CASSPSWGVQVTGELFF
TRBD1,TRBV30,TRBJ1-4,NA,TGTGCCCGCTCCGGGACAGGTGGAGAAAAACTGTTTTTT,CARSGTGGEKLFF
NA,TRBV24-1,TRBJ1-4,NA,TGTGCCACCAGTGATTTGGCGTTAGGGGATTCCCCAACTAATGAAAAACTGTTTTTT,CATSDLALGDSPTNEKLFF
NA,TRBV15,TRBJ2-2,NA,TGTGCCACCCAAGGGGGAAACGGGGAGCTGTTTTTT,CATQGGNGELFF
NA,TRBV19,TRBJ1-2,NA,TGTGCCAGTAGTCCTTCTTTGGGGGCAGTCTACACCTTC,CASSPSLGAVYTF
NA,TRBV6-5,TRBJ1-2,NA,TGTGCCAGCAGTACACAGGGAAGTGGGGGCTATGGCTACACCTTC,CASSTQGSGGYGYTF
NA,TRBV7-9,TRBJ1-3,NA,TGTGCCAGCAGCCCTCCGACAGTTTTTAGCTCTGGAAACACCATATATTTT,CASSPPTVFSSGNTIYF
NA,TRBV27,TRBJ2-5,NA,TGTGCCAGCAGTTCTCAAGAGACCCAGTACTTC,CASSSQETQYF
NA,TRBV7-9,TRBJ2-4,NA,TGTGCCAGCACCTCTATGGGGACTGAGGACATTCAGTACTTC,CASTSMGTEDIQYF
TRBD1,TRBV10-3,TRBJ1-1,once,TGTGCCATCACCCCAGGGGGTCGAACTGAAGCTTTCTTT,CAITPGGRTEAFF
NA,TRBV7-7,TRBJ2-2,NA,TGTGCCAGCAGTTCTCGGTCCACCGGGGAGCTGTTTTTT,CASSSRSTGELFF
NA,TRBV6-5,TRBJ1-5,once,TGTGCCAGCAGTCCTGCCAGGATGTCAGCCCAGCATTTT,CASSPARMSAQHF
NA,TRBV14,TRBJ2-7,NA,TGTGCCAGCAGCCAAATAGGACGGTTGAAGGGGAGGGAGCAGTACTTC,CASSQIGRLKGREQYF
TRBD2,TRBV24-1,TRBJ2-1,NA,TGTGCCACCAGTGATGGAGCGGGGGGATACAATGAGCAGTTCTTC,CATSDGAGGYNEQFF
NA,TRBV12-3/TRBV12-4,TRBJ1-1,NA,TGTGCCAGCAGTCCTTACACGGGTGAAGCTTTCTTT,CASSPYTGEAFF
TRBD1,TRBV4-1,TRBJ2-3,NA,TGCGCCAGCAGCCTAGGGACAGGCAGGGATACGCAGTATTTT,CASSLGTGRDTQYF
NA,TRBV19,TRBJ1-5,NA,TGTGCCAGTAGTATGGCAGACTTAGGCAATCAGCCCCAGCATTTT,CASSMADLGNQPQHF
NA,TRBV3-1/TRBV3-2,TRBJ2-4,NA,TGTGCCAGCAGCCAAGATCGGTACACAGGTTTTCAGTACTTC,CASSQDRYTGFQYF
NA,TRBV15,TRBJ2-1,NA,TGTGCCACCAGCAGAGTACGGAGCAATGAGCAGTTCTTC,CATSRVRSNEQFF
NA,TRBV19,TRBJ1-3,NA,TGTGCCAGTAAAATACAGGGAACCTCTGGAAACACCATATATTTT,CASKIQGTSGNTIYF
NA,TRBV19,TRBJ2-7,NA,TGTGCCAGTAGTACCCAGACACGAGGGGAGCAGTACTTC,CASSTQTRGEQYF
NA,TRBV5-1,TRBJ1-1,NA,TGCGCCAGCAGCTTGACCCCGGGCACTGAAGCTTTCTTT,CASSLTPGTEAFF
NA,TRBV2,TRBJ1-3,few,TGTGCCAGCAGTAACCAGTCAAGTTACGCCAGCTCTGGAAACACCATATATTTT,CASSNQSSYASSGNTIYF
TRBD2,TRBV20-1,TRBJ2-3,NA,TGCAGTGCTAGTTCCGGGACTAGCTGGGGCACAGATACGCAGTATTTT,CSASSGTSWGTDTQYF
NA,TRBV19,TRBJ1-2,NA,TGTGCCAGTAGTATAGGGGCCCTATCTTTTTTGAGAGGCTACACCTTC,CASSIGALSFLRGYTF
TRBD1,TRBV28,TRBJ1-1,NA,TGTGCCAGCAGTCTTGGGTGGGACCACAGGGGCACTGAAGCTTTCTTT,CASSLGWDHRGTEAFF
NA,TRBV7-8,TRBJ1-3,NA,TGTGCCAGCAGCCTCCATGGGACACCCTCTGGAAACACCATATATTTT,CASSLHGTPSGNTIYF
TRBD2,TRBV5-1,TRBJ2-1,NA,TGCGCCAGCAGCAGAGAGCGGGGAGGGAGTGAGCAGTTCTTC,CASSRERGGSEQFF
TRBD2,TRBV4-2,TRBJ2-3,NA,TGTGCCAGCAGCCAAGCAAAGTCGACTAGCGGGGTGAGCACAGATACGCAGTATTTT,CASSQAKSTSGVSTDTQYF
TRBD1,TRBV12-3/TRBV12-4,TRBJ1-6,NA,TGTGCCAGCACCGTGACAGGGGTCTCACCCCTCCACTTT,CASTVTGVSPLHF
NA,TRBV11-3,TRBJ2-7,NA,TGTGCCAGCAGCCTCCGGACAGAAAGCTCCTACGAGCAGTACTTC,CASSLRTESSYEQYF
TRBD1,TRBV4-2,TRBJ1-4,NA,TGTGCCAGCAGCACCCGGGACAGGTCTGAAAAACTGTTTTTT,CASSTRDRSEKLFF